This section outlines one TCR beta chain sequence together with its context. This sample was taken from a study of blood T cell repertoires in COVID-19. Overall study: Sites across the United States, Italy and Spain contributed samples from acute and convalescent COVID-19. T cells, B-cell-depleted T cells, or PBMCs supplied cDNA or gDNA.

In the original workflow: Cell counts per sample came from amplifying reference gene primers. Profiled with immunoSEQ multiplex PCR; TCRdb holds only in-frame clones, not every one. D and trimming were read from the DNA, whereas the V and J calls and clone size are those reported in that table. This table holds a few hundred thousand clones, 70% to 90% found once. Specimen: peripheral blood. The sequence derives from a woman in her 30s with acute or convalescent COVID-19.

CDR3 DNA sequence: TGTGCCAGCAGCGAAAGCGGGGGCTGGGAGACCCAGTACTTC. It codes for CASSESGGWETQYF. The rearrangement joins TRBV7-2 to TRBJ2-5; TRBD2 aligns across 8 bases. Per the germline V gene, CDR1 is SGHTA and CDR2 is FQGNSA. This CDR3 is 14 amino acids long. V lost 5 bases and J lost 5; bases outside the gene matches: 7.